The 23 T cell receptor beta chains below all came from one sample that was sequenced in a study of shared clonotypes between healthy human individuals. Naive-designated CD8 cells lacked CD45RO, were positively enriched for CCR7, and omitted terminally differentiated effector memory CD45RA+ cells. The repertoire was sequenced with immunoSEQ multiplex PCR; TCRdb's copy has only in-frame clones and lacks some. There are approximately 740,000 clones in the sample; around 92% occur only once, and approximately 25% lies in the top ten. Sequenced sample: naive CD8+ T cells sorted from blood. The receptors were gathered from a man younger than 45 in good health.

The chain couples TRBV7-6 to TRBJ1-3; 7 bases align to TRBD1. Germline V gene sequence: CDR1 SGHVS, CDR2 FNYEAQ. J was trimmed by 4 bases and V by 4 bases; bases with no gene match: 16. The CDR3 extends over 18 amino acids. CDR3 sequence reads: CASSYQETGPIPGNTIYF. As DNA, the CDR3 is TGTGCCAGCAGCTACCAGGAGACAGGGCCAATACCGGGAAACACCATATATTTT.

The chain recombines TRBV27 with TRBJ1-2, with 12 bases aligning to TRBD1. Losses at the gene ends were 6 bases for V and 4 bases for J; bases not matched to a gene: 6. The CDR3 is made up of 15 amino acids. In germline, CDR1 is MNHEY, CDR2 SMNVEV (reference sequence). The CDR3 protein is CASRLGTGGSYGYTF. DNA of the CDR3: TGTGCCAGCAGACTCGGGACAGGGGGCAGCTATGGCTACACCTTC.

The chain recombines TRBV7-9 with TRBJ2-1, with a weak D call TRBD2 (5 bases). Deletions cut 4 bases from V and 10 bases from J, with 17 bases between. Germline loops: CDR1 SEHNR, CDR2 FQNEAQ (reference sequence). CDR3 size: 14 residues. CDR3 residues: CASSSRSGFEEQFF. CDR3 sequence (DNA): TGTGCCAGCAGCTCTAGGTCGGGGTTCGAAGAGCAGTTCTTC.

This sequence joins TRBV9 and TRBJ1-4; D is unclear. Germline loops: CDR1 SGDLS, CDR2 YYNGEE. The ends were cut back, 0 bases at V and 0 bases at J, with 12 bases in the middle. The CDR3 totals 17 residues. The CDR3 spells CASSVGQSTATNEKLFF. For the CDR3, the DNA is TGTGCCAGCAGCGTAGGGCAGTCCACCGCAACTAATGAAAAACTGTTTTTT. The full variable domain, with the rest looked up from reference TRBV9 and TRBJ1-4, is DSGVTQTPKHLITATGQRVTLRCSPRSGDLSVYWYQQSLDQGLQFLIQYYNGEERAKGNILERFSAQQFPDLHSELNLSSLELGDSALYFCASSVGQSTATNEKLFFGSGTQLSVL.

This clone was counted once. V usage is TRBV29-1 and J usage is TRBJ1-3; D is unresolved. The CDR3 contains 14 residues. Germline V lookup: CDR1 SQVTM, CDR2 ANQGSEA. Trimming pared 0 bases from V and 3 bases from J, leaving 9 bases between. CDR3 coding DNA: TGCAGCGTTGAAGATCAGAGGGTTGGAAACACCATATATTTT. Translated: CSVEDQRVGNTIYF. Filled out from reference TRBV29-1 and TRBJ1-3, the complete variable domain reads SAVISQKPSRDICQRGTSLTIQCQVDSQVTMMFWYRQQPGQSLTLIATANQGSEATYESGFVIDKFPISRPNLTFSTLTVSNMSPEDSSIYLCSVEDQRVGNTIYFGEGSWLTVV.

The rearrangement links TRBV27 to TRBJ2-3, with D possibly called TRBD1 or TRBD2 (6 bases each). Germline V gives CDR1 MNHEY, CDR2 SMNVEV (reference sequence). The CDR3 runs 15 residues. V was clipped by 3 bases and J by 2 bases, with 12 bases between them. This CDR3 reads CASSFGGLDTDTQYF. CDR3 nucleotide sequence: TGTGCCAGCAGTTTCGGGGGCCTTGACACAGATACGCAGTATTTT.

CDR3 region: CAWGGDYQPQHF. The CDR3 DNA follows: TGTGCCTGGGGGGGAGATTATCAGCCCCAGCATTTT. The chain links TRBV30 to TRBJ1-5; tentative D call: TRBD1 (5 bases). Germline assignment: CDR1 GTSNPN and CDR2 SVGIG (reference sequence). V lost 5 bases, J lost 5 bases, and 10 bases lay in between. The CDR3 covers 12 residues.

J is TRBJ2-7 and V is TRBV29-1; no firm D call. Per germline, CDR1 SQVTM and CDR2 ANQGSEA. V lost 6 bases to trimming and J lost 2 bases, with 11 bases between them. This CDR3 has 12 amino acids. The CDR3 coding sequence is TGCAGCGTAGCGCAGGAGACCTACGAGCAGTACTTC. Translation gives CSVAQETYEQYF.

The CDR3 sequence is CASSGQGIRYEQYF. The CDR3 region has the DNA TGTGCCAGCAGCGGGCAGGGTATACGCTACGAGCAGTACTTC. This rearrangement joins TRBV11-2 to TRBJ2-7; D may be TRBD1 (5 bases). The CDR3 is 14 residues long. Germline V gives CDR1 SGHAT, CDR2 FQNNGV. V gave up 5 bases and J gave up 3 bases, with 14 bases separating them.

V and J are TRBV27 and TRBJ2-2, with no clear D. Trimming removed 4 bases at V and 2 bases at J, with 8 bases between. This CDR3 has 14 residues. Germline V CDR1 and CDR2: MNHEY, SMNVEV (reference sequence). The CDR3 DNA is TGTGCCAGCAGTTATGGCGGCAACACCGGGGAGCTGTTTTTT. It is translated as CASSYGGNTGELFF.

This chain connects TRBV4-1 to TRBJ2-5; D is possibly TRBD2 (6 bases). Germline values: CDR1 MGHRA, CDR2 YSYEKL. The V gene lost 1 base and the J gene lost 4 bases, with 10 bases spanning the gap. The CDR3 is made up of 14 amino acids. For the CDR3, the DNA is TGCGCCAGCAGCCAAGTCGCGGGGAGAGAGACCCAGTACTTC. Translation: CASSQVAGRETQYF.

The count of this clone is one. V is TRBV14 and J is TRBJ2-1, with 8 bases identical to TRBD2. The trim removed 4 bases at V and 0 bases at J, leaving 2 bases unmatched. The CDR3 length is 15 residues. In germline, CDR1 is SGHDN, CDR2 FVKESK. The CDR3 DNA is TGTGCCAGCAGCCCCGGGACTAGCTCCTACAATGAGCAGTTCTTC. This translates into CASSPGTSSYNEQFF. Filled out from reference TRBV14 and TRBJ2-1, the complete variable domain reads EAGVTQFPSHSVIEKGQTVTLRCDPISGHDNLYWYRRVMGKEIKFLLHFVKESKQDESGMPNNRFLAERTGGTYSTLKVQPAELEDSGVYFCASSPGTSSYNEQFFGPGTRLTVL.

The chain links TRBV2 to TRBJ2-7; 12 bases are a match to TRBD2. V dropped 4 bases and J dropped 2; count of bases not matched to a gene: 12. The length of the CDR3 is 18 residues. The germline CDR1 and CDR2 sequences are SNHLY and FYNNEI. The CDR3: CASSVSPTSGRPAYEQYF. In nucleotides, the CDR3 is TGTGCCAGCAGTGTGTCGCCGACTAGCGGGAGACCCGCCTACGAGCAGTACTTC.

This clone was recorded once. The chain is built from TRBV27 and TRBJ2-1; 8 bases are shared with TRBD1. The germline CDR1 and CDR2 sequences are MNHEY and SMNVEV (reference sequence). The ends lost 4 bases at V and 5 bases at J; junction bases unmatched: 4. The CDR3 consists of 14 residues. CDR3 sequence (DNA): TGTGCCAGCAGTTGGGTCAGGGGGCACAATGAGCAGTTCTTC. This gives the protein CASSWVRGHNEQFF.

Here the CDR3 reads CSVEVGVGPNTGELFF. Here the CDR3 DNA reads TGCAGCGTTGAGGTAGGTGTAGGCCCGAACACCGGGGAGCTGTTTTTT. This chain links TRBV29-1 with TRBJ2-2; D is ambiguous. From germline, CDR1 is SQVTM and CDR2 ANQGSEA. The CDR3 contains 16 residues. The V and J ends lost 3 bases and 0 bases respectively, with 14 bases between them.

This chain joins TRBV4-1 and TRBJ2-7; 8 bases are shared with TRBD1. CDR1 and CDR2 (germline): MGHRA, YSYEKL. The CDR3 loop spans 15 amino acids. With V trimmed by 0 bases and J by 3 bases, 4 bases remained unmatched. This CDR3 reads CASSQEPGQVYEQYF. The CDR3 DNA reads TGCGCCAGCAGCCAAGAACCGGGACAGGTCTACGAGCAGTACTTC.

The V call is TRBV5-5, the J call TRBJ1-1; 12 bases fit TRBD1. This CDR3 is built from 18 residues. V lost 4 bases to trimming and J lost 3 bases; unmatched junction nucleotides: 13. Germline V gives CDR1 SGHKS, CDR2 YYEKEE (reference sequence). The CDR3 DNA follows: TGTGCCAGCAGCCTTTGGAGGGGACAGGGGGCCTCAGACACTGAAGCTTTCTTT. Translated: CASSLWRGQGASDTEAFF.

The chain employs TRBV11-2 and TRBJ2-1, with D uncertain. CDR3 length: 15 residues. V lost 5 bases to trimming and J lost 0 bases, with 11 bases between them. From germline, CDR1 is SGHAT and CDR2 FQNNGV. DNA of the CDR3: TGTGCCAGCAGCCCCCAGGCTAGCTCCTACAATGAGCAGTTCTTC. Residues: CASSPQASSYNEQFF. Together with reference TRBV11-2 and TRBJ2-1, the CDR3 gives the full variable domain: EAGVAQSPRYKIIEKRQSVAFWCNPISGHATLYWYQQILGQGPKLLIQFQNNGVVDDSQLPKDRFSAERLKGVDSTLKIQPAKLEDSAVYLCASSPQASSYNEQFFGPGTRLTVL.

The chain links TRBV7-6 to TRBJ2-1; either TRBD1 or TRBD2 may fit D (5 bases each). This CDR3 comprises 15 residues. Germline-derived CDR1 and CDR2 are SGHVS and FNYEAQ. With 3 bases removed from V and 7 bases from J, the gap between germline ends came to 16 bases. DNA of the CDR3: TGTGCCAGCAGCTTGTTAATGGGGGTCGGGAATGAGCAGTTCTTC. Protein product: CASSLLMGVGNEQFF.

The chain has TRBV10-3 and TRBJ1-2; 8 bases match TRBD1. This CDR3 region has 14 residues. J was trimmed by 4 bases and V by 6 bases; bases with no gene match: 7. Germline V gives CDR1 ENHRY, CDR2 SYGVKD. The chain's CDR3 is CAISKDREAYGYTF. The CDR3 nucleotides read TGTGCCATCAGCAAGGACAGGGAGGCCTATGGCTACACCTTC.

This chain links TRBV9 with TRBJ2-7; D gene uncertain. Trimming pared 0 bases from V and 2 bases from J, leaving 9 bases between. The CDR3 runs 14 residues. CDR1 and CDR2 from the germline V gene are SGDLS and YYNGEE. The CDR3 spells CASSVGLVPYEQYF. Here the CDR3 DNA reads TGTGCCAGCAGCGTAGGGCTAGTCCCCTACGAGCAGTACTTC.

Comment on this clone: Other DNA sequences within the sample encode an identical CDR3. This rearrangement joins TRBV19 to TRBJ2-2; 7 positions match TRBD1. V lost 10 bases and J lost 6; bases outside the gene matches: 5. From germline, CDR1 is LNHDA and CDR2 SQIVND (reference sequence). The CDR3 contains 12 residues. CDR3 DNA: TGTGCCACACGACAGGGTGCCGGGGAGCTGTTTTTT. It is translated as CATRQGAGELFF. Variable domain in full (rest from reference TRBV19 and TRBJ2-2): DGGITQSPKYLFRKEGQNVTLSCEQNLNHDAMYWYRQDPGQGLRLIYYSQIVNDFQKGDIAEGYSVSREKKESFPLTVTSAQKNPTAFYLCATRQGAGELFFGEGSRLTVL.

The J gene is TRBJ2-7, the V gene TRBV29-1; D remains unclear. The CDR3 runs to 13 residues. V lost 2 bases, J lost 3 bases, and 11 bases lay in between. CDR1 is SQVTM and CDR2 is ANQGSEA in the germline V gene. The CDR3: CSVETVGNYEQYF. CDR3 sequence (DNA): TGCAGCGTTGAAACGGTGGGGAACTACGAGCAGTACTTC.